The 3 T cell receptor beta chains given below trace back to one sample, sequenced in a study of graft-versus-host responses after intestinal transplantation. Clones were read by immunoSEQ multiplex PCR, and TCRdb kept only the in-frame ones, dropping some. The repertoire has some 9,500 clones, less than 35% of them found once; the top ten carry 6.2%. The researchers put some 200,000 CFSE-labeled responder cells into plates with some 200,000 irradiated, violet-dye-labeled stimulator cells. The sample was alloreactive CD8+ T cells from a mixed lymphocyte reaction culture, taken before intestinal transplant. Subset described: CFSE-low proliferating T cells sorted from approximately 6-day pre-transplant mixed lymphocyte reaction (GvH or HvG direction). These receptors originate from a human patient who received an intestinal transplant.

J is TRBJ1-1 and V is TRBV5-5; D unclear. There are 14 residues in the CDR3. Trimming pared 0 bases from V and 7 bases from J, leaving 13 bases between. Germline V CDR1 and CDR2: SGHKS, YYEKEE (reference sequence). CDR3 loop: CASSLGLVGSEAFF. DNA for the CDR3: TGTGCCAGCAGCTTGGGGTTGGTCGGTAGTGAAGCTTTCTTT.

The J gene is TRBJ1-1, the V gene TRBV18; unclear D gene. The germline V and J ends were trimmed by 3 bases and 5 bases, with 13 bases remaining between them. Germline V lookup: CDR1 KGHSH, CDR2 LQKENI. The CDR3 has 14 amino acids. DNA of the CDR3: TGTGCCAGCTCACCTGTGTCTGCGAGGACTGAAGCTTTCTTT. It encodes CASSPVSARTEAFF.

The chain employs TRBV6-1 and TRBJ2-7; 9 nucleotides agree with TRBD1. Germline CDR1 and CDR2: MNHNS and SASEGT. The CDR3 has 14 amino acids. With V trimmed by 5 bases and J by 3 bases, 5 bases remained unmatched. CDR3 nucleotides: TGTGCCAGCAGTTGGGGACAGGGTGGCTACGAGCAGTACTTC. This gives the protein CASSWGQGGYEQYF.